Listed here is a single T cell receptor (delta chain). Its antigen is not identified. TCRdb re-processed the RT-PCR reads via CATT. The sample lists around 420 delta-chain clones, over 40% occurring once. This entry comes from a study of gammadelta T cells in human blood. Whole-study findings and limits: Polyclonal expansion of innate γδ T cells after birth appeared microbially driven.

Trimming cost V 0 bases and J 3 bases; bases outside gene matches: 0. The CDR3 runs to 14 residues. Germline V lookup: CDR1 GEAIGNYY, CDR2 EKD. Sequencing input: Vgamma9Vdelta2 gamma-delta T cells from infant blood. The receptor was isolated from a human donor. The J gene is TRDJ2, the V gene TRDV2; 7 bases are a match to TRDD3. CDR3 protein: CACDTWGMTAQLFF. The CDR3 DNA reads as TGTGCCTGTGACACCTGGGGGATGACAGCACAACTCTTCTTT.